These T cell receptor beta chains were read from a single sample in a study of T cell repertoires in cytomegalovirus infection. Their cognate antigens are unknown. TCRdb called the reads again in MiXCR, with one record for every CDR3 protein. Of about 920,000 distinct CDR3 sequences listed, roughly a third were seen once; the top ten hold 13%. Here the sequenced sample was cultured CD8+ T cells from PBMCs, taken from culture after CMV antigen stimulation. Source of these receptors: a human donor in good health (CMV status not recorded). Some clones in this sample may be carry-over from other donors' samples. Both conserved end residues are part of each CDR3. A D gene is named only where the DNA matches it firmly. For some rows the clone size is stated as once, few or many, or as a class when expanded; others skip it.

v_gene: TRBV7-6
d_gene: .
j_gene: TRBJ2-5
abundance: few
len: 15
CDR3aa: CASTPRIGPQETQYF
CDR3nt: TGTGCCAGCACCCCCAGGATCGGGCCACAAGAGACCCAGTACTTC

v_gene: TRBV6-2/TRBV6-3
d_gene: .
j_gene: TRBJ1-5
abundance: .
len: 16
CDR3aa: CASSSGTAYSNQPQHF
CDR3nt: TGTGCCAGCAGTTCAGGGACGGCTTATAGCAATCAGCCCCAGCATTTT

v_gene: TRBV7-8
d_gene: TRBD1
j_gene: TRBJ2-1
abundance: many
len: 16
CDR3aa: CASRLGGKSSYNEQFF
CDR3nt: TGTGCCAGCAGGCTAGGGGGCAAAAGCTCCTACAATGAGCAGTTCTTC

v_gene: TRBV6-2/TRBV6-3
d_gene: .
j_gene: TRBJ2-1
abundance: .
len: 13
CDR3aa: CASNEWIYNEQFF
CDR3nt: TGTGCCAGCAACGAATGGATTTACAATGAGCAGTTCTTC

v_gene: TRBV6-1
d_gene: .
j_gene: TRBJ1-1
abundance: few
len: 14
CDR3aa: CASSEAAGVTEAFF
CDR3nt: TGTGCCAGCAGTGAAGCGGCGGGGGTTACTGAAGCTTTCTTT

v_gene: TRBV12-3/TRBV12-4
d_gene: TRBD2
j_gene: TRBJ2-5
abundance: few
len: 16
CDR3aa: CASSMAGGWFVETQYF
CDR3nt: TGTGCCAGCAGTATGGCGGGGGGGTGGTTCGTAGAGACCCAGTACTTC

v_gene: TRBV11-2
d_gene: TRBD2
j_gene: TRBJ2-3
abundance: .
len: 15
CDR3aa: CASRETAGGPDTQYF
CDR3nt: TGTGCCAGCAGAGAGACGGCGGGGGGGCCAGATACGCAGTATTTT

v_gene: TRBV7-2
d_gene: TRBD1
j_gene: TRBJ2-5
abundance: .
len: 13
CDR3aa: CASSVTGGETQYF
CDR3nt: TGTGCCAGCAGCGTTACAGGGGGGGAGACCCAGTACTTC

v_gene: TRBV10-3
d_gene: .
j_gene: TRBJ2-2
abundance: .
len: 13
CDR3aa: CAITPENTGELFF
CDR3nt: TGTGCCATCACTCCCGAGAACACCGGGGAGCTGTTTTTT

v_gene: TRBV7-6
d_gene: .
j_gene: TRBJ2-5
abundance: .
len: 15
CDR3aa: CASSPRVRQQETQYF
CDR3nt: TGTGCCAGCAGCCCCAGGGTCCGACAGCAAGAGACCCAGTACTTC

v_gene: TRBV18
d_gene: .
j_gene: TRBJ2-5
abundance: few
len: 14
CDR3aa: CASSPPYGEETQYF
CDR3nt: TGTGCCAGCTCACCACCTTATGGGGAAGAGACCCAGTACTTC

v_gene: TRBV2
d_gene: .
j_gene: TRBJ2-3
abundance: few
len: 15
CDR3aa: CASSEAGTSTDTQYF
CDR3nt: TGTGCCAGCAGTGAAGCCGGTACTAGCACAGATACGCAGTATTTT

v_gene: TRBV27
d_gene: .
j_gene: TRBJ1-2
abundance: few
len: 14
CDR3aa: CASSFGGTGYGYTF
CDR3nt: TGTGCCAGCAGTTTTGGTGGTACAGGCTATGGCTACACCTTC

v_gene: TRBV12-3/TRBV12-4
d_gene: TRBD1
j_gene: TRBJ2-3
abundance: .
len: 16
CDR3aa: CASSSFDRASTDTQYF
CDR3nt: TGTGCCAGCAGCTCGTTTGACAGGGCTAGCACAGATACGCAGTATTTT

v_gene: TRBV28
d_gene: .
j_gene: TRBJ2-3
abundance: few
len: 14
CDR3aa: CASSLQAPTDTQYF
CDR3nt: TGTGCCAGTAGTTTACAAGCCCCCACAGATACGCAGTATTTT

v_gene: TRBV7-7
d_gene: .
j_gene: TRBJ2-1
abundance: many
len: 13
CDR3aa: CASSLTGFNEQFF
CDR3nt: TGTGCTAGCAGCCTAACAGGGTTCAATGAGCAGTTCTTC

v_gene: TRBV25-1
d_gene: .
j_gene: TRBJ1-3
abundance: many
len: 18
CDR3aa: CASSEFTEGPSSGNTIYF
CDR3nt: TGTGCCAGCAGCGAATTCACAGAAGGGCCAAGCTCTGGAAACACCATATATTTT

v_gene: TRBV27
d_gene: .
j_gene: TRBJ1-1
abundance: few
len: 16
CDR3aa: CASSLIPPGGGTEAFF
CDR3nt: TGTGCCAGCAGTTTAATTCCCCCTGGAGGGGGCACTGAAGCTTTCTTT

v_gene: TRBV11-3
d_gene: .
j_gene: TRBJ2-1
abundance: .
len: 14
CDR3aa: CASSNYRDYNEQFF
CDR3nt: TGTGCCAGCAGCAATTACCGGGACTACAATGAGCAGTTCTTC

v_gene: TRBV7-9
d_gene: TRBD2
j_gene: TRBJ2-3
abundance: .
len: 16
CDR3aa: CASLTSGGHSTDTQYF
CDR3nt: TGTGCCAGCTTGACTAGCGGGGGCCATAGCACAGATACGCAGTATTTT

v_gene: TRBV5-5
d_gene: .
j_gene: TRBJ1-2
abundance: .
len: 19
CDR3aa: CASSLEVKSIPAGEYGYTF
CDR3nt: TGTGCCAGCAGCTTGGAGGTTAAGTCCATCCCGGCTGGGGAGTATGGCTACACCTTC

v_gene: TRBV6-6
d_gene: .
j_gene: TRBJ2-7
abundance: .
len: 16
CDR3aa: CASPRGTDESPYEQYF
CDR3nt: TGTGCCAGCCCCAGGGGTACGGATGAAAGTCCCTACGAGCAGTACTTC

v_gene: TRBV7-6
d_gene: .
j_gene: TRBJ2-6
abundance: .
len: 14
CDR3aa: CASSFWAGANVLTF
CDR3nt: TGTGCCAGCAGCTTTTGGGCTGGGGCCAACGTCCTGACTTTC

v_gene: TRBV7-9
d_gene: TRBD2
j_gene: TRBJ2-1
abundance: .
len: 15
CDR3aa: CASSLPGGGYNEQFF
CDR3nt: TGTGCCAGCAGCCTTCCCGGGGGAGGGTACAATGAGCAGTTCTTC

v_gene: TRBV7-6
d_gene: .
j_gene: TRBJ2-2
abundance: many
len: 16
CDR3aa: CASSPTELPNTGELFF
CDR3nt: TGTGCCAGCAGCCCCACTGAACTGCCGAACACCGGGGAGCTGTTTTTT

v_gene: TRBV24-1
d_gene: .
j_gene: TRBJ2-1
abundance: few
len: 14
CDR3aa: CATSDLQGFGEQFF
CDR3nt: TGTGCCACCAGTGATTTGCAGGGGTTTGGTGAGCAGTTCTTC

v_gene: TRBV7-9
d_gene: .
j_gene: TRBJ1-1
abundance: many
len: 15
CDR3aa: CASSHRQDKNTEAFF
CDR3nt: TGTGCCAGCAGCCACAGACAAGACAAGAACACTGAAGCTTTCTTT

v_gene: TRBV6-2/TRBV6-3
d_gene: .
j_gene: TRBJ1-5
abundance: .
len: 12
CDR3aa: CASSYVNQPQHF
CDR3nt: TGTGCCAGCAGTTACGTTAATCAGCCCCAGCATTTT

v_gene: TRBV19
d_gene: TRBD2
j_gene: TRBJ2-1
abundance: many
len: 14
CDR3aa: CASSGGGPSGEQFF
CDR3nt: TGTGCCAGTAGTGGGGGGGGACCCTCCGGTGAGCAGTTCTTC

v_gene: TRBV2
d_gene: .
j_gene: TRBJ1-4
abundance: few
len: 17
CDR3aa: CASNTPTGLATNEKLFF
CDR3nt: TGTGCCAGCAACACCCCGACAGGACTCGCAACTAATGAAAAACTGTTTTTT

v_gene: TRBV6-2/TRBV6-3
d_gene: TRBD2
j_gene: TRBJ2-3
abundance: .
len: 14
CDR3aa: CASSYLRGSDTQYF
CDR3nt: TGTGCCAGCAGTTACCTGCGGGGGTCAGATACGCAGTATTTT

v_gene: TRBV29-1
d_gene: .
j_gene: TRBJ2-1
abundance: .
len: 13
CDR3aa: CSVKPSSYNEQFF
CDR3nt: TGCAGCGTTAAACCTAGCTCCTACAATGAGCAGTTCTTC

v_gene: TRBV20-1
d_gene: .
j_gene: TRBJ1-1
abundance: .
len: 13
CDR3aa: CSASTGRNTEAFF
CDR3nt: TGCAGTGCTAGTACAGGGAGAAACACTGAAGCTTTCTTT

v_gene: TRBV6-6
d_gene: TRBD2
j_gene: TRBJ2-7
abundance: once
len: 15
CDR3aa: CASSYSLAASYEQYF
CDR3nt: TGTGCCAGCAGTTACTCGCTAGCGGCCTCCTACGAGCAGTACTTC

v_gene: TRBV18
d_gene: TRBD1
j_gene: TRBJ1-3
abundance: .
len: 18
CDR3aa: CASSSPGTAAHSGNTIYF
CDR3nt: TGTGCCAGCTCATCACCCGGGACAGCTGCTCACTCTGGAAACACCATATATTTT

v_gene: TRBV12-3/TRBV12-4
d_gene: TRBD1
j_gene: TRBJ2-2
abundance: .
len: 17
CDR3aa: CASSFWTGGANTGELFF
CDR3nt: TGTGCCAGCTCTTTCTGGACAGGGGGCGCAAACACCGGGGAGCTGTTTTTT

v_gene: TRBV15
d_gene: TRBD2
j_gene: TRBJ2-2
abundance: .
len: 13
CDR3aa: CATSRLAGEWLFF
CDR3nt: TGTGCCACCAGCAGACTAGCGGGGGAATGGCTGTTTTTT

v_gene: TRBV27
d_gene: .
j_gene: TRBJ1-1
abundance: .
len: 15
CDR3aa: CASSLSLGPNTEAFF
CDR3nt: TGTGCCAGCAGTTTATCTCTCGGGCCGAACACTGAAGCTTTCTTT

v_gene: TRBV3-1
d_gene: TRBD2
j_gene: TRBJ2-7
abundance: .
len: 15
CDR3aa: CASSLAGEEMDEQYF
CDR3nt: TGTGCCAGCAGCCTGGCGGGGGAGGAGATGGACGAGCAGTACTTC

v_gene: TRBV7-3
d_gene: .
j_gene: TRBJ2-3
abundance: many
len: 16
CDR3aa: CASSSTGASSTDTQYF
CDR3nt: TGTGCCAGCAGCTCGACAGGCGCTTCTAGCACAGATACGCAGTATTTT

v_gene: TRBV27
d_gene: TRBD2
j_gene: TRBJ2-3
abundance: .
len: 14
CDR3aa: CASSFGTSVDTQYF
CDR3nt: TGTGCCAGCAGTTTCGGGACTAGCGTAGATACGCAGTATTTT

v_gene: TRBV28
d_gene: TRBD1
j_gene: TRBJ1-5
abundance: once
len: 14
CDR3aa: CASRGGQGYQPQHF
CDR3nt: TGTGCCAGCCGGGGGGGACAGGGGTATCAGCCCCAGCATTTT

v_gene: TRBV7-2
d_gene: .
j_gene: TRBJ2-2
abundance: many
len: 16
CDR3aa: CASSLQRAAVTGELFF
CDR3nt: TGTGCCAGCAGCTTACAACGGGCGGCGGTCACCGGGGAGCTGTTTTTT

v_gene: TRBV7-9
d_gene: .
j_gene: TRBJ2-2
abundance: .
len: 16
CDR3aa: CASSPAGAANTGELFF
CDR3nt: TGTGCCAGCAGCCCTGCTGGTGCAGCGAACACCGGGGAGCTGTTTTTT

v_gene: TRBV7-3
d_gene: TRBD2
j_gene: TRBJ2-5
abundance: few
len: 16
CDR3aa: CASSLRAGGRRETQYF
CDR3nt: TGTGCCAGCAGCTTAAGGGCGGGGGGCCGTCGAGAGACCCAGTACTTC

v_gene: TRBV19
d_gene: TRBD1
j_gene: TRBJ2-4
abundance: .
len: 15
CDR3aa: CASRRQGIAKNIQYF
CDR3nt: TGTGCCAGTAGACGACAGGGGATAGCCAAAAACATTCAGTACTTC

v_gene: TRBV7-6
d_gene: .
j_gene: TRBJ1-1
abundance: .
len: 12
CDR3aa: CVSLRENTEAFF
CDR3nt: TGTGTCAGCCTGCGGGAAAACACTGAAGCTTTCTTT

v_gene: TRBV4-3
d_gene: .
j_gene: TRBJ2-6
abundance: .
len: 16
CDR3aa: CASSQDLVSGANVLTF
CDR3nt: TGCGCCAGCAGCCAAGACCTCGTCTCTGGGGCCAACGTCCTGACTTTC

v_gene: TRBV6-5
d_gene: .
j_gene: TRBJ2-3
abundance: few
len: 13
CDR3aa: CASTGVCTDTQYF
CDR3nt: TGTGCCAGCACGGGCGTCTGCACAGATACGCAGTATTTT

v_gene: TRBV6-6
d_gene: .
j_gene: TRBJ2-7
abundance: few
len: 15
CDR3aa: CASRHLGGNVYEQYF
CDR3nt: TGTGCCAGCAGGCATCTTGGCGGGAATGTCTACGAGCAGTACTTC

v_gene: TRBV5-4
d_gene: .
j_gene: TRBJ1-5
abundance: few
len: 14
CDR3aa: CASSFAGEGQPQHF
CDR3nt: TGTGCCAGCAGCTTTGCAGGCGAGGGTCAGCCCCAGCATTTT

v_gene: TRBV24-1
d_gene: TRBD2
j_gene: TRBJ2-2
abundance: .
len: 17
CDR3aa: CATSEGLGGGNTGELFF
CDR3nt: TGTGCCACCAGTGAGGGTCTGGGCGGGGGAAACACCGGGGAGCTGTTTTTT

v_gene: TRBV6-2/TRBV6-3
d_gene: .
j_gene: TRBJ2-1
abundance: .
len: 14
CDR3aa: CASRRAAYYNEQFF
CDR3nt: TGTGCCAGCAGAAGGGCAGCTTACTACAATGAGCAGTTCTTC

v_gene: TRBV7-2
d_gene: .
j_gene: TRBJ1-5
abundance: many
len: 15
CDR3aa: CASSLGRISNQPQHF
CDR3nt: TGTGCCAGCAGCTTAGGCAGGATCAGCAATCAGCCCCAGCATTTT